These 13 T cell receptor beta chains originate from one sample sequenced in a study of shared clonotypes between healthy human individuals. Measured with immunoSEQ multiplex PCR; TCRdb has only the in-frame clones, and not every one. Here the sample spans some 2.3 million clones, 85% to 95% being singletons. The specimen was naive CD4+ T cells from PBMCs. Described subset: CD45RA+ positively selected. The receptors were sampled from a man aged 18 to 29 in good health. Some clones in this sample may be carry-over from other donors' samples.

The rearrangement joins TRBV2 to TRBJ1-6; D not certain. The CDR3 covers 15 residues. Trimming stripped 5 bases from V and 7 bases from J, with 15 bases between. Per the germline V gene, CDR1 is SNHLY and CDR2 is FYNNEI. CDR3 region: CASSSTGLQNSPLHF. The CDR3 DNA is TGTGCCAGCAGTTCAACCGGGCTTCAGAATTCACCCCTCCACTTT.

In regard to this clone: Other DNA sequences in this specimen translate into the identical CDR3. The V call is TRBV2, the J call TRBJ2-2; TRBD1 matches at 11 bases. The CDR3 is 15 residues long. CDR1 is SNHLY and CDR2 is FYNNEI in the germline V gene. V shed 5 bases, J shed 5 bases, and the junction held 4 bases outside the gene matches. CDR3 bases: TGTGCCAGCAGTCTCGGGACAGGGGGAACCGGGGAGCTGTTTTTT. Its translation is CASSLGTGGTGELFF.

This chain joins TRBV6-5 and TRBJ2-7; D remains unclear. Germline assignment: CDR1 MNHEY and CDR2 SVGAGI. This CDR3 contains 11 residues. The V end was cut by 4 bases, the J end by 8 bases, with 9 bases between. The CDR3 here is CASSSSSKQYF. CDR3 bases: TGTGCCAGCAGTTCCTCAAGCAAGCAGTACTTC.

The rearrangement uses TRBV28 and TRBJ1-2; 7 bases are shared with TRBD1. The V segment lost 11 bases and the J segment 7 bases; nucleotides outside the gene matches: 16. The germline V gene has CDR1 MDHEN and CDR2 SYDVKM. This CDR3 has 14 amino acids. CDR3 DNA: TGTGCCCTAGGAAGGGGGCGCCTCTATGGTGGCTACACCTTC. It is translated as CALGRGRLYGGYTF.

The chain carries TRBV19 and TRBJ2-7; TRBD1 aligns across 7 bases. CDR3 length: 14 residues. Germline values: CDR1 LNHDA, CDR2 SQIVND (reference sequence). The trim removed 4 bases at V and 2 bases at J, leaving 5 bases unmatched. The chain's CDR3 is CASSKGQTTYEQYF. The CDR3 nucleotides are TGTGCCAGTAGTAAGGGACAGACCACCTACGAGCAGTACTTC.

This clone was counted a single time. This chain uses TRBV2 with TRBJ2-3; 12 nucleotides match TRBD2. The trim removed 3 bases at V and 4 bases at J, leaving 8 bases unmatched. The CDR3 is 17 residues long. Germline V CDR1 and CDR2: SNHLY, FYNNEI. The CDR3 loop reads CASSDFRLAGGADTQYF. As DNA, the CDR3 is TGTGCCAGCAGTGATTTCCGGCTAGCGGGAGGGGCAGATACGCAGTATTTT. Together with reference TRBV2 and TRBJ2-3, the CDR3 gives the full variable domain: EPEVTQTPSHQVTQMGQEVILRCVPISNHLYFYWYRQILGQKVEFLVSFYNNEISEKSEIFDDQFSVERPDGSNFTLKIRSTKLEDSAMYFCASSDFRLAGGADTQYFGPGTRLTVL.

This chain connects TRBV16 to TRBJ2-3; either TRBD1 or TRBD2 may supply D (5 bases each). From germline, CDR1 is KGHSY and CDR2 FQNENV. V was cut by 0 bases and J by 11 bases, with 9 bases left in between. This CDR3 has 12 amino acids. CDR3 DNA sequence: TGTGCCAGCAGCCAATCGAGGGACCAGCAGTATTTT. Its translation: CASSQSRDQQYF.

The gene calls are TRBV28 and TRBJ1-2; D may be TRBD1 (5 bases). In germline, CDR1 is MDHEN, CDR2 SYDVKM. The CDR3 covers 14 residues. The ends were cut back, 6 bases at V and 2 bases at J, with 13 bases in the middle. Written as DNA, the CDR3 is TGTGCCAGCAGAGACACCCGGGGGAACTATGGCTACACCTTC. Protein: CASRDTRGNYGYTF.

This chain uses TRBV6-1 with TRBJ2-7; D is ambiguous. The ends were cut back, 6 bases at V and 3 bases at J, with 6 bases in the middle. The V gene's germline CDR1 is MNHNS and CDR2 SASEGT. CDR3 length: 11 residues. CDR3 region: CASSHNYEQYF. CDR3 in DNA: TGTGCCAGCAGCCACAACTACGAGCAGTACTTC.

This clone was observed a single time. V gene TRBV7-9 combines with J gene TRBJ1-4; D is uncertain. Trimming took 1 base from V and 4 from J, leaving 4 bases between them. The CDR3 sequence is 13 residues long. CDR1 and CDR2 from the germline V gene are SEHNR and FQNEAQ (reference sequence). Here the CDR3 reads CASSLGVNEKLFF. CDR3 nucleotides: TGTGCCAGCAGCTTAGGGGTTAATGAAAAACTGTTTTTT.

The chain carries TRBV7-3 and TRBJ2-5; TRBD1 is a possible D gene (5 bases). The V gene lost 2 bases and the J gene lost 2 bases, with 9 bases spanning the gap. Germline lookup yields CDR1 SGHTA and CDR2 FQGTGA. The length of the CDR3 is 14 residues. Here the CDR3 reads CASSLEGAQETQYF. In DNA, the CDR3 is TGTGCCAGCAGCTTAGAAGGGGCTCAAGAGACCCAGTACTTC. The variable domain in full, with the rest retrieved from reference TRBV7-3 and TRBJ2-5, is GAGVSQTPSNKVTEKGKYVELRCDPISGHTALYWYRQSLGQGPEFLIYFQGTGAADDSGLPNDRFFAVRPEGSVSTLKIQRTERGDSAVYLCASSLEGAQETQYFGPGTRLLVL.

The chain uses TRBV4-1 and TRBJ1-1, with 7 bases matching TRBD1. Germline assignment: CDR1 MGHRA and CDR2 YSYEKL. With V trimmed by 4 bases and J by 3 bases, 14 bases remained unmatched. The CDR3 length is 17 residues. This CDR3 is CASSPTGTKLLDTEAFF. CDR3 DNA: TGCGCCAGCAGCCCGACAGGGACAAAGTTGCTGGACACTGAAGCTTTCTTT.

On this clone: This sample includes further DNA sequences coding for the same CDR3. The chain is built from TRBV18 and TRBJ2-7; D is possibly TRBD2 (5 bases). The germline V gene has CDR1 KGHSH and CDR2 LQKENI. Trimming shortened V by 6 bases and J by 2 bases, and 14 bases separated the two germline ends. This CDR3 comprises 14 residues. This CDR3 is CASSPGTGTYEQYF. CDR3 coding DNA: TGTGCCAGCTCCCCAGGTACGGGAACCTACGAGCAGTACTTC.